This TCR beta chain was recovered during a study of blood T cell repertoires in COVID-19. The wider study: Material from acute and convalescent COVID-19 was sourced from the United States, Italy and Spain. T cells, B-cell-depleted T cells, or PBMCs supplied cDNA or gDNA.

In the study's own analysis: It was from reference gene primer amplification that nucleated cell counts were estimated. Generated by immunoSEQ multiplex PCR, the TCRdb table keeps only in-frame clones and is missing some. That table supplies the V and J calls and clone size; D and trimming were determined from the DNA. The sample has fewer than 150,000 clones, around 78% seen once. Germline V lookup: CDR1 MDHEN, CDR2 SYDVKM. The CDR3 is 12 amino acids. Trimming took 11 bases from V and 2 from J, leaving 13 bases between them. The sequencing input was peripheral blood. The V and J genes are TRBV28 and TRBJ2-7, with D perhaps matching TRBD2 (7 bases). This clonotype was obtained from a human donor in a cohort sampled during active COVID-19. The CDR3 reads CAAGDTAYEQYF. DNA for the CDR3: TGTGCCGCGGGGGACACAGCCTACGAGCAGTACTTC.